Listed below are T cell receptor beta chains from one sample, sequenced in a study of blood T cell repertoires in COVID-19. The protocol was immunoSEQ multiplex PCR, while the TCRdb copy is restricted to in-frame clones and leaves out a portion. The data contain tens of thousands of clones, 65% to 85% of them singletons. Sequences were obtained from peripheral blood. The receptor source for this set is an older man with active COVID-19. The conserved cysteine and the conserved F or W are not part of the CDR3 here.

v_call cdr3_aa
TRBV9 ASSSQGLAVYNEQF
TRBV14 ASSQRTGGSGELF
TRBV7-7 ASSSQGSSGRLDEQF
TRBV25-1 ASSSSTGGNYNEQF
TRBV5-4 ASSSADRRSGNTIY
TRBV7-2 ASSLSSGADTQY
TRBV18 ASSPQGDEAF
TRBV6-1 ASSEAEGQGLYEQY
TRBV19 ASRGSGGSAGELF
TRBV7-2 ASSPDRIQPQH
TRBV5-1 ASSLTVPTDTQY
TRBV24-1 ATSERGRTGNYGYT
TRBV21-1 ASSNVGGTSGRGSVDEQY
TRBV5-1 ASSPEVGTVGHEQY
TRBV28 ASSLTGGETEAF
TRBV7-3 ASSLGGRSYTGELF
TRBV19 ASSLAGGQQMQQF
TRBV7-2 ASSRTGGSTDTQY
TRBV25-1 ASRMGGRAGNGDTQY
TRBV4-3 ASSQDLAYEQY
TRBV6-2/TRBV6-3 ASSSSTGELF
TRBV28 ASSTTPLVQDGGYT
TRBV19 ASSIETGSGTEAF
TRBV3-1/TRBV3-2 ASSQVGGGETQY
TRBV4-2 ASSQRGTANTGELF
TRBV28 ASSLRLTTNEKLF
TRBV10-3 AISESSRGLGGNTIY
TRBV7-2 ASSLVGGWGAKNIQY
TRBV4-1 ASSQPSGGAKNIQY
TRBV11-2 ASSAGFEQY
TRBV19 ASSITGGYEQY
TRBV15 ATGSGRWNEQF
TRBV3-1/TRBV3-2 ASSPSWSGSSEQY
TRBV7-6 ASSTRLGLLSYNEQF
TRBV5-5 ASSLAAGGKTGELF
TRBV10-3 AIKGQGGYEQY
TRBV5-4 ASSLGGQGRNTEAF
TRBV18 ASSPGVRFEGTEAF
TRBV19 ASSPIGTGGGQPQH
TRBV5-1 ASSPGQGRTDTQY
TRBV7-2 ASSRPSGAPDNYGYT
TRBV7-9 ASSLPRRIGETQY
TRBV18 ASSPLAGETDTQY
TRBV10-3 ATTSGSQETQY
TRBV30 AWSQTGTADTQY
TRBV6-2/TRBV6-3 ASSDGLLVANEQF
TRBV15 ATSRRGQEGEQY
TRBV15 ATSRDRSRRDGYT
TRBV14 ASSLGLTGTRIYNEQF
TRBV28 ASSLAEETQY
TRBV5-4 ASSPTRRGGPGNEQF
TRBV5-1 ASSYDRSNTGELF
TRBV15 ATSRSLLNRRETQY